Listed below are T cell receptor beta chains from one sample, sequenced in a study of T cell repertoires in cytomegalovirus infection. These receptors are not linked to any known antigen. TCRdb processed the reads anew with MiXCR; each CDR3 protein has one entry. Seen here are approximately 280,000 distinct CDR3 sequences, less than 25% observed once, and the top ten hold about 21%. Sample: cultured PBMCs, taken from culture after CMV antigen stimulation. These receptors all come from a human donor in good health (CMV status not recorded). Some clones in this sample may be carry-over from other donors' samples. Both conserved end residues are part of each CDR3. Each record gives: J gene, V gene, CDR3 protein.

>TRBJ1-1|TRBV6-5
CASSRGGRTEAFF
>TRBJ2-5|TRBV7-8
CAVTGDQETQYF
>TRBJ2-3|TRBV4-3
CASSQVLQDTQYF
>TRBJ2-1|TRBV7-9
CASQTVAGGLNEQFF
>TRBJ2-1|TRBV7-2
CASSSIRTGQGAGEQFF
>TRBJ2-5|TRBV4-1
CASSQLAGQETQYF
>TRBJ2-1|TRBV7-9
CASSPRGEQFF
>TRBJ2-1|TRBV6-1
CASNRGLQYNEQFF
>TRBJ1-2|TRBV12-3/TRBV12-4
CASSPQRVLVYGYTF
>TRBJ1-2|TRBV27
CASSLSMGASGGYTF
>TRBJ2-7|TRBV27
CASSSAGQTLSYEQYF
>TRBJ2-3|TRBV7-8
CASSQRRPSRTDTQYF
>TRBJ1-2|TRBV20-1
CSATTEYGYTF
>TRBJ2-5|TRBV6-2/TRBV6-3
CASSYRIGSGPQETQYF
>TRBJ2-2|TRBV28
CASRPPVSGNTGELFF
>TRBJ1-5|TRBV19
CASSMRGLGDQPQHF
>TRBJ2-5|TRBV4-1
CASSQRLKETQYF
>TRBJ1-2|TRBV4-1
CASSQGPRSGYTF
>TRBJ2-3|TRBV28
CASSFGGVGADTQYF
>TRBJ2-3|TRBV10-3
CAITSGTSGREQYF